One sample yielded the 28 T cell receptor beta chains listed below, sequenced in a study of neurological immune-mediated disorders. MiXCR, applied by TCRdb to the 5' RACE reads, yields one record per CDR3 protein. The repertoire holds 100,000 to 150,000 distinct CDR3 sequences, roughly 3.2% seen once, with 1% to 1.5% in the top ten. Sequenced sample: PBMCs. The receptor set was obtained from a woman aged 25 to 39 with multiple sclerosis.

V usage is TRBV9 and J usage is TRBJ1-2; D gene ambiguous. V was clipped by 0 bases and J by 8 bases, with 11 bases between them. CDR1 is SGDLS, CDR2 YYNGEE, per germline. The CDR3 sequence is 13 residues long. This chain's CDR3 is CASSVGEDWGYTF. The CDR3 nucleotides are TGTGCCAGCAGCGTAGGCGAAGACTGGGGCTACACCTTC.

The J gene is TRBJ1-4, the V gene TRBV20-1, with 10 bases identical to TRBD1. V shed 3 bases, J shed 10 bases, and the junction held 14 bases outside the gene matches. This CDR3 is 16 amino acids long. Per germline, CDR1 DFQATT and CDR2 SNEGSKA (reference sequence). The CDR3 nucleotides read TGCAGTGCTAGCGTCAATGCCGACAGGGGGCGAGGAAAACTGTTTTTT. This encodes CSASVNADRGRGKLFF.

Many counts were recorded for this clonotype. The rearrangement links TRBV5-8 to TRBJ1-1; no definite D call. The CDR3 is 14 residues long. The germline V gene encodes CDR1 SGHTS and CDR2 YDEGEE. The V and J ends lost 1 base and 4 bases respectively, with 11 bases between them. The CDR3 nucleotides read TGTGCCAGCAGCTTGAAGGGTGGCGGCACTGAAGCTTTCTTT. As protein: CASSLKGGGTEAFF. The variable domain in full, with the rest retrieved from reference TRBV5-8 and TRBJ1-1, is EAGVTQSPTHLIKTRGQQATLRCSPISGHTSVYWYQQALGLGLQFLLWYDEGEERNRGNFPPRFSGRQFPNYSSELNVNALELEDSALYLCASSLKGGGTEAFFGQGTRLTVV.

This clonotype was recorded many times. The rearrangement links TRBV19 to TRBJ2-2, with TRBD2 matching over 14 bases. V lost 6 bases and J lost 1; bases outside the gene matches: 7. The CDR3 contains 18 residues. Germline assignment: CDR1 LNHDA and CDR2 SQIVND (reference sequence). CDR3 in DNA: TGTGCCAGTAGGACCGGACTAGCGGGGGGCTGGAACACCGGGGAGCTGTTTTTT. The encoded protein is CASRTGLAGGWNTGELFF.

This clonotype was recorded at least ten times. The chain joins TRBV20-1 to TRBJ2-5; 12 nucleotides line up with TRBD2. The CDR3 spans 18 residues. J was trimmed by 6 bases and V by 0 bases; bases with no gene match: 14. The germline V gene encodes CDR1 DFQATT and CDR2 SNEGSKA (reference sequence). In nucleotides, the CDR3 is TGCAGTGCTAGAGATGGGGCTAGCGGGGGGGCCGGGCGCCAGACCCAGTACTTC. The encoded protein is CSARDGASGGAGRQTQYF.

This clonotype was observed many times. The genes are TRBV5-1 and TRBJ1-1; weak D call: TRBD1 (6 bases). CDR1 is SGHRS and CDR2 is YFSETQ in the germline V gene. Deletions cut 1 base from V and 6 bases from J, with 13 bases between. This CDR3 comprises 14 residues. In nucleotides, the CDR3 is TGCGCCAGCAGCTTGCAGGGGCGTAGACCTGAAGCTTTCTTT. Its translation is CASSLQGRRPEAFF.

This clonotype occurred many times. This chain joins TRBV20-1 and TRBJ2-7; no clear D gene. Germline V CDR1 and CDR2: DFQATT, SNEGSKA (reference sequence). The CDR3 totals 11 residues. V lost 6 bases to trimming and J lost 0 bases, with 6 bases between them. CDR3: CSASHSYEQYF. The CDR3 DNA sequence: TGCAGTGCAAGTCACTCCTACGAGCAGTACTTC.

The sample holds many counts of this clonotype. The chain employs TRBV7-2 and TRBJ2-2; 7 bases are a match to TRBD1. The CDR3 is 18 amino acids. The germline CDR1 and CDR2 sequences are SGHTA and FQGNSA. Unmatched junction bases numbered 8, after V lost 1 base and J lost 0 bases. The CDR3 is CASSLEKTGTANTGELFF. In nucleotides, the CDR3 is TGTGCCAGCAGCTTAGAAAAGACAGGGACCGCGAACACCGGGGAGCTGTTTTTT.

The gene calls are TRBV19 and TRBJ2-7; 7 positions match TRBD1. The J segment lost 2 bases and the V segment lost 3 bases, leaving 7 bases of the junction unmatched. Looked up from germline, CDR1 is LNHDA and CDR2 is SQIVND (reference sequence). This CDR3 has 15 residues. CDR3 bases: TGTGCCAGTAGTATTACCCGGGACAGTACCTACGAGCAGTACTTC. Its translation is CASSITRDSTYEQYF. The full variable domain, rest sourced from reference TRBV19 and TRBJ2-7, is DGGITQSPKYLFRKEGQNVTLSCEQNLNHDAMYWYRQDPGQGLRLIYYSQIVNDFQKGDIAEGYSVSREKKESFPLTVTSAQKNPTAFYLCASSITRDSTYEQYFGPGTRLTVT.

This clonotype has at least ten counts. The rearrangement uses TRBV7-8 and TRBJ2-7, with D maybe TRBD1 (6 bases). The V end lost 4 bases, the J end lost 0 bases, and 16 bases lay between the germline ends. Germline-derived CDR1 and CDR2 are SGHVS and FQNEAQ. CDR3 length: 16 amino acids. The CDR3 is CASSSSRQAPSYEQYF. The DNA for the CDR3 is TGTGCCAGCAGCTCTTCCCGACAGGCCCCCTCCTACGAGCAGTACTTC.

In its sample, this clonotype was seen many times. V and J are TRBV9 and TRBJ2-7, with 9 positions matching TRBD2. Germline V lookup: CDR1 SGDLS, CDR2 YYNGEE. CDR3 size: 14 residues. The V segment lost 3 bases and the J segment 6 bases; nucleotides outside the gene matches: 7. The CDR3 is CASSAVAGALEQYF. CDR3 sequence (DNA): TGTGCCAGCAGCGCAGTAGCGGGAGCTCTCGAGCAGTACTTC.

This clonotype occurred many times. The CDR3 reads CSARDLDRVGNEQFF. DNA for the CDR3: TGCAGTGCTAGAGATCTTGACAGGGTAGGGAATGAGCAGTTCTTC. The chain uses TRBV20-1 and TRBJ2-1, with 7 bases fitting TRBD1. Germline CDR1 DFQATT, CDR2 SNEGSKA (reference sequence). V trimming: 0 bases; J trimming: 7 bases; junction bases outside the gene matches: 9. The CDR3 runs 15 residues.

This clonotype was observed at least ten times. The V call is TRBV20-1, the J call TRBJ2-1; 8 bases line up with TRBD1. Germline V lookup: CDR1 DFQATT, CDR2 SNEGSKA (reference sequence). The CDR3 is made up of 14 amino acids. Germline trimming cut 6 bases from V and 0 bases from J; bases unmatched to any gene: 4. CDR3 sequence reads: CSARGLSSYNEQFF. CDR3 bases: TGCAGTGCCAGGGGGCTTAGCTCCTACAATGAGCAGTTCTTC.

This clonotype has ten or more counts. This chain joins TRBV20-1 and TRBJ1-5; 8 positions agree with TRBD1. Per germline, CDR1 DFQATT and CDR2 SNEGSKA (reference sequence). The J segment lost 2 bases and the V segment lost 4 bases, leaving 10 bases of the junction unmatched. CDR3 length equals 16 residues. CDR3 nucleotides: TGCAGTGCTACCCCGGACAGGGTGGTAGGCAATCAGCCCCAGCATTTT. Protein: CSATPDRVVGNQPQHF.

This clonotype appeared a few times. The junction differs from germline at one of its ends, possibly a read error. The chain's CDR3 is CASSSSQTDNSTLNF. The DNA for the CDR3 is TGTGCCAGCAGCTCATCACAAACCGATAATTCAACCCTCAACTTT. This chain joins TRBV7-9 and TRBJ1-6; D uncertain. Germline V gene sequence: CDR1 SEHNR, CDR2 FQNEAQ (reference sequence). CDR3 length equals 15 residues. The entire variable domain, with the rest obtained from reference TRBV7-9 and TRBJ1-6, is as follows: DTGVSQNPRHKITKRGQNVTFRCDPISEHNRLYWYRQTLGQGPEFLTYFQNEAQLEKSRLLSDRFSAERPKGSFSTLEIQRTEQGDSAMYLCASSSSQTDNSTLNFGNGTRLTVT.

This clonotype was seen ten or more times. The gene calls are TRBV18 and TRBJ2-7, with D tentatively TRBD1 (5 bases). Germline CDR1 reads KGHSH; CDR2 reads LQKENI. The CDR3 is 12 residues long. Trimming left V 6 bases short and J 3 bases short, with 9 bases between. The CDR3 DNA is TGTGCCAGCTCTTCAGGGATCTACGAGCAGTACTTC. Amino acids: CASSSGIYEQYF.

At least ten counts were recorded for this clonotype. This chain connects TRBV6-6 to TRBJ1-1; 7 nucleotides align to TRBD1. The J segment lost 1 base and the V segment lost 7 bases, leaving 12 bases of the junction unmatched. CDR1 and CDR2 from the germline V gene are MNHNY and SVGAGI (reference sequence). This CDR3 region has 16 residues. The CDR3 coding sequence is TGTGCCAGCACTAAATACCCCGGGACAGAGAACACTGAAGCTTTCTTT. Protein: CASTKYPGTENTEAFF.

This clonotype was observed at least ten times. The J gene is TRBJ1-2, the V gene TRBV7-2, with 11 bases matching TRBD1. The CDR3 has 19 residues. Losses at the gene ends were 1 base for V and 8 bases for J; bases not matched to a gene: 18. Germline values: CDR1 SGHTA, CDR2 FQGNSA. CDR3 region: CASSLVGLRTGGVLGGYTF. In DNA form, the CDR3 reads TGTGCCAGCAGCTTAGTCGGGTTAAGGACAGGGGGCGTTCTCGGGGGCTACACCTTC.

This clonotype was observed many times. This rearrangement joins TRBV5-6 to TRBJ2-5; D gene ambiguous. Germline values: CDR1 SGHDT, CDR2 YYEEEE. The ends were cut back, 0 bases at V and 5 bases at J, with 8 bases in the middle. The length of the CDR3 is 13 residues. The CDR3 is CASSLEGRETQYF. The DNA of the CDR3 is TGTGCCAGCAGCTTGGAAGGCCGGGAGACCCAGTACTTC.

This clonotype was detected ten times or more. The chain couples TRBV29-1 to TRBJ1-1, with 9 bases matching TRBD1. Per germline, CDR1 SQVTM and CDR2 ANQGSEA. The V and J ends lost 7 bases and 6 bases, in that order; junction bases with no gene match: 6. The CDR3 extends over 12 amino acids. In nucleotides, the CDR3 is TGCAGCGCCGAGGGGGACAGGGCTGAAGCTTTCTTT. Its translation is CSAEGDRAEAFF. The full variable domain, completed using reference TRBV29-1 and TRBJ1-1, is SAVISQKPSRDICQRGTSLTIQCQVDSQVTMMFWYRQQPGQSLTLIATANQGSEATYESGFVIDKFPISRPNLTFSTLTVSNMSPEDSSIYLCSAEGDRAEAFFGQGTRLTVV.

This clonotype was observed many times. The chain combines TRBV5-1 with TRBJ2-6; perhaps TRBD1 as D (6 bases). Germline V gives CDR1 SGHRS, CDR2 YFSETQ. The CDR3 extends over 15 amino acids. V dropped 7 bases and J dropped 4 bases, with 15 bases sitting between them. The CDR3 is CASRTAPVGANVLTF. DNA of the CDR3: TGCGCCAGCCGGACAGCTCCGGTCGGGGCCAACGTCCTGACTTTC. The complete variable domain, with remaining parts taken from reference TRBV5-1 and TRBJ2-6, reads KAGVTQTPRYLIKTRGQQVTLSCSPISGHRSVSWYQQTPGQGLQFLFEYFSETQRNKGNFPGRFSGRQFSNSRSEMNVSTLELGDSALYLCASRTAPVGANVLTFGAGSRLTVL.

This clonotype was seen at least ten times. This rearrangement joins TRBV5-1 to TRBJ2-5; the D gene is possibly TRBD1 (6 bases). Germline loops: CDR1 SGHRS, CDR2 YFSETQ. The CDR3 is 16 amino acids. With 0 bases removed from V and 4 bases from J, the gap between germline ends came to 16 bases. The CDR3 nucleotides read TGCGCCAGCAGCTTGGGAGGGGGTAGATCCCGAGAGACCCAGTACTTC. Its translation is CASSLGGGRSRETQYF.

This clonotype was counted at least ten times. This sequence joins TRBV20-1 and TRBJ2-7, with D perhaps given as TRBD1 or TRBD2 (6 bases each). The CDR3 length is 11 residues. CDR1 is DFQATT and CDR2 is SNEGSKA in the germline V gene (reference sequence). V was pared by 4 bases and J by 6 bases, with 10 bases between. CDR3 nucleotide sequence: TGCAGTGCTATGGGGGGCGGCGAGCAGTACTTC. Protein: CSAMGGGEQYF.

This clonotype was counted ten times or more. The rearrangement uses TRBV20-1 and TRBJ1-3, with TRBD1 as a possible D gene (5 bases). The CDR3 length is 13 residues. Germline CDR1 reads DFQATT; CDR2 reads SNEGSKA (reference sequence). Deletions cut 6 bases from V and 2 bases from J, with 11 bases between. This chain's CDR3 is CSASRGAGNTIYF. In nucleotides, the CDR3 is TGCAGTGCCAGCCGGGGGGCTGGAAACACCATATATTTT.

This clonotype was detected ten times or more. The rearrangement joins TRBV20-1 to TRBJ2-1, with D unresolved. CDR3 length: 14 residues. CDR1 is DFQATT and CDR2 is SNEGSKA in the germline V gene (reference sequence). The V gene lost 0 bases and the J gene lost 2 bases, with 8 bases spanning the gap. The DNA of the CDR3 is TGCAGTGCTAGAGATCGGGTCCCCTACAATGAGCAGTTCTTC. Translated, it gives CSARDRVPYNEQFF.

The rearrangement uses TRBV5-1 and TRBJ2-2; 14 bases map to TRBD2. The CDR3 is 15 amino acids. In germline, CDR1 is SGHRS, CDR2 YFSETQ. The ends lost 6 bases at V and 6 bases at J; junction bases unmatched: 4. The CDR3 is CASTGTSGSSGELFF. CDR3 DNA sequence: TGCGCCAGCACAGGGACTAGCGGGAGTTCCGGGGAGCTGTTTTTT.

In this sample, this clonotype turned up many times. The genes are TRBV29-1 and TRBJ1-4; 7 bases are a match to TRBD1. The germline gives CDR1 SQVTM, CDR2 ANQGSEA. The junction had 5 bases not matched to a gene; V was cut back by 4 bases and J by 6 bases. The CDR3 totals 13 residues. CDR3 sequence: CSVAGQRDEKLFF. DNA for the CDR3: TGCAGCGTTGCGGGACAGCGGGATGAAAAACTGTTTTTT.

Comment on this clonotype: One base away lies a much larger clone, so this may be a sequencing read error. The chain couples TRBV7-9 to TRBJ1-1, with D tentatively TRBD1 (6 bases). The CDR3 covers 14 residues. Looked up from germline, CDR1 is SEHNR and CDR2 is FQNEAQ (reference sequence). The chain's CDR3 is CASSYREVDTAAFF. The CDR3 coding sequence is TGTGCCAGCAGCTACAGGGAAGTCGACACTGCAGCTTTCTTT.